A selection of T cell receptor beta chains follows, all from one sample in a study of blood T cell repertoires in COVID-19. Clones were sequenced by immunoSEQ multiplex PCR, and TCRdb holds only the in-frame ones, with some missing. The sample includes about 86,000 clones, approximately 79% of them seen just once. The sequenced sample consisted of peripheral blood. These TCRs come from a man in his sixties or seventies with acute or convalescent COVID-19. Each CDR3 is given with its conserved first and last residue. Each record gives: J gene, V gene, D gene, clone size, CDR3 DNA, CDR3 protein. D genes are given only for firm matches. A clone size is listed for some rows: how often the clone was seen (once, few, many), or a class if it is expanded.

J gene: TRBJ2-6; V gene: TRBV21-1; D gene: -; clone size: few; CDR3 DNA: TGTGCCAGCAAGCCTGGGCTCTCTGGGGCCAACGTCCTGACTTTC; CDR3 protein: CASKPGLSGANVLTF
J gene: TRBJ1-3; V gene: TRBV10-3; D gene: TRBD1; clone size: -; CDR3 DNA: TGTGCCATCAGTGAGCCGAGGACAGGGCAAGGAAACACCATATATTTT; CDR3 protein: CAISEPRTGQGNTIYF
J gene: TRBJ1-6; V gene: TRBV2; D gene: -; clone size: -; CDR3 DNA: TGTGCCAGCAGTGAACAACAGATCTATGGTAATTCACCCCTCCACTTT; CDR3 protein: CASSEQQIYGNSPLHF
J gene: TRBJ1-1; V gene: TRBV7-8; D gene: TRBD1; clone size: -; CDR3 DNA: TGTGCCAGCAGCGAGGGACAGGGATACAACACTGAAGCTTTCTTT; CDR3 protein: CASSEGQGYNTEAFF
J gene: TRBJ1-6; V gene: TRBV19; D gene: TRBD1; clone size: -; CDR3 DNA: TGTGCCAGTAGTGTGACAGGGTCCTATAATTCACCCCTCCACTTT; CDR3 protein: CASSVTGSYNSPLHF
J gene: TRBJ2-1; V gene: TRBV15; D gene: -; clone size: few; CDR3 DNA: TGTGCCACCAGCAGAGATTATTCAGGGGAGGGTAGGCAGTTCTTC; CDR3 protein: CATSRDYSGEGRQFF
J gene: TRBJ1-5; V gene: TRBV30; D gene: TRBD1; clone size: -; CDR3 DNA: TGTGCCTGGAGTGTACATTCAATCGGCAGGGGGTTTCAGCCCCAGCATTTT; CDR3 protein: CAWSVHSIGRGFQPQHF
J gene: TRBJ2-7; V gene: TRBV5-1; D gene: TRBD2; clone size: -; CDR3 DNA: TGCGCCAGCAGCTTGGAAGCGGGGGGAGGATTCGAGCAGTACTTC; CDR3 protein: CASSLEAGGGFEQYF
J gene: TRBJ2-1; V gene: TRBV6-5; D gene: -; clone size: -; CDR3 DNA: TGTGCCAGCAGTTACGGACAGTCCACAGAGCAGTTCTTC; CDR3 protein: CASSYGQSTEQFF
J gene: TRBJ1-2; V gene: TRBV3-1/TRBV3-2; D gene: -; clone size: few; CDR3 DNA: TGTGCCAGCAGCCAACATGTAGAACAGAGCTATGGCTACACCTTC; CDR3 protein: CASSQHVEQSYGYTF
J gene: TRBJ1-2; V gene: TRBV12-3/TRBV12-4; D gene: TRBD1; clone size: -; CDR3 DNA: TGTGCCAGCAGTTCGACAGGGATCCATGGCTACACCTTC; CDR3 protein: CASSSTGIHGYTF
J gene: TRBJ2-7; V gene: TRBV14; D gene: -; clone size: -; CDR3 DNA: TGTGCCAGCAGCCAAGATGGGCAGGTCATGTACTTC; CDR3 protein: CASSQDGQVMYF
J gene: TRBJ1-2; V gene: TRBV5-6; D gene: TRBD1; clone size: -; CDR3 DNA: TGTGCCAGCAGCTGGGACAGGGGAAATGGCTACACCTTC; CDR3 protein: CASSWDRGNGYTF
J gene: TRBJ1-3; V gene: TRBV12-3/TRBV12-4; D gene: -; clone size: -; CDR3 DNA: TGTGCCAGCAGTTTAGTGGCCGAAATATATTTT; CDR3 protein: CASSLVAEIYF
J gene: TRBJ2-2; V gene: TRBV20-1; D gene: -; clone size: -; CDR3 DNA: TGCAGTGCTAGTAACAGGCCGAACACCGGGGAGCTGTTTTTT; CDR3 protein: CSASNRPNTGELFF
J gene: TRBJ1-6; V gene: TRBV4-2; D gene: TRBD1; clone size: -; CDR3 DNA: TGTGCCAGCAGCCACCCGGGACAGAAGTCACCCCTCCACTTT; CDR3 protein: CASSHPGQKSPLHF
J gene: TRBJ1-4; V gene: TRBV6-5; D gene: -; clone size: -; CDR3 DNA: TGTGCCAGCAGCGAGGCTGTAGCAACTAATGAAAAACTGTTTTTT; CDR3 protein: CASSEAVATNEKLFF
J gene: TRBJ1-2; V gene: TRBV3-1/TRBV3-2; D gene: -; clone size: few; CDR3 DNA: TGTGCCAGCAGCCAAGAAAGTTCAGGGGCCGGTGGCTACACCTTC; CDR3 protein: CASSQESSGAGGYTF
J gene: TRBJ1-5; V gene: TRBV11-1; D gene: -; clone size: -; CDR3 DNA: TGTGCCAGCAGCTCCCAGTACGATCAGCCCCAGCATTTT; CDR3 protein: CASSSQYDQPQHF
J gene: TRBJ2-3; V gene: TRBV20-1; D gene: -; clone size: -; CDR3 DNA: TGCAGTGCCCAAAATCCCGGTACGCAGTATTTT; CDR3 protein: CSAQNPGTQYF
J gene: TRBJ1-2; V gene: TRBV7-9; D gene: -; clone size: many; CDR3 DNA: TGTGCCAGCAGCCCATCGGGTAACTATGGCTACACCTTC; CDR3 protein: CASSPSGNYGYTF
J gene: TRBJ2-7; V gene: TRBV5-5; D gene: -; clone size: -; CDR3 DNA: TGTGCCAGCAGCTTTATTCCCAGAAAGTACGAGCAGTACTTC; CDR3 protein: CASSFIPRKYEQYF
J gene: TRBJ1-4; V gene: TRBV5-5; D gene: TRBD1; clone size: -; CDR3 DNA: TGTGCCAGCAGCACTAGCGGGACAGGGAATGAAAAACTGTTTTTT; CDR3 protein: CASSTSGTGNEKLFF
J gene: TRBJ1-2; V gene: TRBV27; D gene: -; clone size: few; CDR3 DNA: TGTGCCAGCAGTAATTCCCTGGGGGGGCGAGCTAACTATGGCTACACCTTC; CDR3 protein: CASSNSLGGRANYGYTF
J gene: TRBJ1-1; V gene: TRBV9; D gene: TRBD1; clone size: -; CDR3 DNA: TGTGCCAGCAGCACTCGGACAGGGAAGGGTGAAGCTTTCTTT; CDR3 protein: CASSTRTGKGEAFF
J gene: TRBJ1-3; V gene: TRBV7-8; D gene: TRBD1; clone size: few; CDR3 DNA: TGTGCCAGCAGCTCCTGGACAGGGTGGGACACCATATATTTT; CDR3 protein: CASSSWTGWDTIYF
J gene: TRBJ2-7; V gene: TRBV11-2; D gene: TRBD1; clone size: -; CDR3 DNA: TGTGCCAGCAGCTACGAGACAGGGAGCTCCTACGAGCAGTACTTC; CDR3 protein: CASSYETGSSYEQYF
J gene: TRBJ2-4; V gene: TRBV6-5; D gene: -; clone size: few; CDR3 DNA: TGTGCCAGCAGTTACTCGCGCGCCAAAAACATTCAGTACTTC; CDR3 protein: CASSYSRAKNIQYF
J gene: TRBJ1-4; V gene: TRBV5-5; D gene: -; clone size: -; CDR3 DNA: TGTGCCAGCAGCTCGAAACAGGGACCCATTCCTCTTAATGAAAAACTGTTTTTT; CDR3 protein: CASSSKQGPIPLNEKLFF
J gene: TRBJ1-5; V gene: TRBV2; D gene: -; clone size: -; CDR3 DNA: TGTGCCAGCAGCTGGGGACGGGGGTTATACGGCAATCAGCCCCAGCATTTT; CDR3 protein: CASSWGRGLYGNQPQHF
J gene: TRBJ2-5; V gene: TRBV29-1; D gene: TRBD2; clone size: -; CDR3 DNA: TGCAGCGTTAGCGGGGGGGCCGTGGGAGAGACCCAGTACTTC; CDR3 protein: CSVSGGAVGETQYF
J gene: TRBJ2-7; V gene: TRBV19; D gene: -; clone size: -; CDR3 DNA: TGTGCCAGTAGTATTGGGACACCTTACGAGCAGTACTTC; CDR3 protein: CASSIGTPYEQYF
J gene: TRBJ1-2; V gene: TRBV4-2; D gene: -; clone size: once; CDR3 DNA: TGTGCCAGCAGCCAAGATCCTGGGGCCGACTATGGCTACACCTTC; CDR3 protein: CASSQDPGADYGYTF
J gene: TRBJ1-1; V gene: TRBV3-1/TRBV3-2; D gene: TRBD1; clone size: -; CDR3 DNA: TGTGCCAGCAGCCCCGGGACAGGAAGGGATGCGGACACTGAAGCTTTCTTT; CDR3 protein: CASSPGTGRDADTEAFF
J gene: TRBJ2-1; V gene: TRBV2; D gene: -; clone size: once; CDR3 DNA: TGTGCCAGCAACCCCGGACAGTACAATGAGCAGTTCTTC; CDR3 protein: CASNPGQYNEQFF
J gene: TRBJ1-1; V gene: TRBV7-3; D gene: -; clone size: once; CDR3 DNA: TGTGCCAGCAGCTCCATCCCGACAGGCGTTTCTTTCTTT; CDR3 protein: CASSSIPTGVSFF
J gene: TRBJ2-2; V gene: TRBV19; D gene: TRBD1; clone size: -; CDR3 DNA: TGTGCCAGTAGTATCGGGACAGGGGTCTTTTCGACCGGGGAGCTGTTTTTT; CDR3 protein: CASSIGTGVFSTGELFF
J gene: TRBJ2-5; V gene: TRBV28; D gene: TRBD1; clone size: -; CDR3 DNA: TGTGCCAGCAGTCCCAGGGACAGCGGCGGGACCCAGTACTTC; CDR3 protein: CASSPRDSGGTQYF
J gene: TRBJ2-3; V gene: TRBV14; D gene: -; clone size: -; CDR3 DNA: TGTGCCAGCAGCCAACCGGGACTGCCGGCAGATACGCAGTATTTT; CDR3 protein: CASSQPGLPADTQYF
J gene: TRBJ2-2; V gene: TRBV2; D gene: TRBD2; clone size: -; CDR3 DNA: TGTGCCAGCAGTGAAGCGTGGGGGGGGAACACCGGGGAGCTGTTTTTT; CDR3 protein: CASSEAWGGNTGELFF
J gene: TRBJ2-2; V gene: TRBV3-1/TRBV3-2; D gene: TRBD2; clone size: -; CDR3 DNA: TGTGCCAGCAGCCAAGAGAGGGGGCTAGCGGGGACCGGGGAGCTGTTTTTT; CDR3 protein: CASSQERGLAGTGELFF
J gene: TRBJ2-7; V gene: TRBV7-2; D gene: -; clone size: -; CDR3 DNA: TGTGCCAGCAGCTTAGCACCGGAGACCTACGAGCAGTACTTC; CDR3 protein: CASSLAPETYEQYF
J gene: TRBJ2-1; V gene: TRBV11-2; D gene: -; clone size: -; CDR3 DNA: TGTGCCAGCAGCTTAGGGGACTCCTCCTACAATGAGCAGTTCTTC; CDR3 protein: CASSLGDSSYNEQFF
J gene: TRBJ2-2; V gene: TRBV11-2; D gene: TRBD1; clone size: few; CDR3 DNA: TGTGCCAGCAGCTTAGTGGGACAGGGCGGGGAGCTGTTTTTT; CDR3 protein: CASSLVGQGGELFF
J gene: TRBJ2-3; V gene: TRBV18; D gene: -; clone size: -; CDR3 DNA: TGTGCCAGCTCGCCCTATACAGATACGCAGTATTTT; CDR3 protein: CASSPYTDTQYF
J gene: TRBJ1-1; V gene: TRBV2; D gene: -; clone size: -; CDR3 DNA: TGTGCCAGCAACTTACAGGGAGGGACTGAAGCTTTCTTT; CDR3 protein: CASNLQGGTEAFF
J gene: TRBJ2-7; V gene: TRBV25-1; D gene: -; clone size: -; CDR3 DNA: TGTGCCAGCAGTGGTTACAGGGCAAGCTCCTACGAGCAGTACTTC; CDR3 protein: CASSGYRASSYEQYF
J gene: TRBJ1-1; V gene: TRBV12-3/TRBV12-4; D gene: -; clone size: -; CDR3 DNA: TGTGCCAGCAGTTGGGGAGAGAACACTGAAGCTTTCTTT; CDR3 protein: CASSWGENTEAFF
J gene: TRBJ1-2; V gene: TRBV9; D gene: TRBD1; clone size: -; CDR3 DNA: TGTGCCAGCAGCGCACAGGGGACTGGCTACACCTTC; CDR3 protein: CASSAQGTGYTF